This T cell receptor beta chain was sequenced during a study of cytomegalovirus exposure and HLA in healthy donors. The CDR3 is 14 residues long. The V end lost 4 bases, the J end lost 3 bases, and 9 bases lay between the germline ends. Germline-derived CDR1 and CDR2 are SGHAT and FQNNGV. The PCR was carried out with 60 Vbeta primers and 13 Jbeta primers. Assay used: immunoSEQ multiplex PCR; TCRdb lists only in-frame clones, some missing. Of 150,000 or so clones listed, 74% are singletons. The chain carries TRBV11-2 and TRBJ1-4; D remains ambiguous. Sequencing used PBMCs. The clonotype comes from a man aged 18-30 years in good health and CMV-seropositive. CDR3 nucleotide sequence: TGTGCCAGCAGCTCAGTGTGGTCTAATGAAAAACTGTTTTTT. Its protein product is CASSSVWSNEKLFF.